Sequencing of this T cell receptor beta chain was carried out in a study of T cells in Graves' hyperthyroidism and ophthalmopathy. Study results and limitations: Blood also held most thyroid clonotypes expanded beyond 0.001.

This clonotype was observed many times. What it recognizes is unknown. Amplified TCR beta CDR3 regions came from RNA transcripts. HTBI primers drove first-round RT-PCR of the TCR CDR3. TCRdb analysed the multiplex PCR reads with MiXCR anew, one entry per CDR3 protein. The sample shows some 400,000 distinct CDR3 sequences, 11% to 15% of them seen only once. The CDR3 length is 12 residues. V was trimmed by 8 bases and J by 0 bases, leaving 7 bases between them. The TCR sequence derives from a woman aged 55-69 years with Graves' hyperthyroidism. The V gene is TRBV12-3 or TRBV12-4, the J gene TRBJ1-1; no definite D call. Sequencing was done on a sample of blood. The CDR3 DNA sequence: TGTGCCAGCGGGGATCTGAACACTGAAGCTTTCTTT. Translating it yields CASGDLNTEAFF.